This TCR beta chain was sequenced during a study of blood T cells in healthy people across ages. Points from the study as a whole: The study regarded diversity estimates from one million T cells as underestimates. Roughly linear age-related decline in beta diversity appeared, significant by age about 40.

This clonotype was seen at least ten times. Its antigen is currently unknown. Healthy Caucasians from Russia aged about 6 to 90 served as donors. With a J-beta primer mix and a sample-barcoded 5' primer, a second PCR ran about 7 to 12 cycles. Every molecule of cDNA carried a tag from a template-switch adaptor with 12 random nucleotides. Each CDR3 protein gets one entry after TCRdb re-called the 5' RACE reads with MiXCR. The sample lists 850,000 or so distinct CDR3 sequences, 29% seen once, with roughly 17% in the top ten. The receptor's source is an elderly woman in good health. Sequencing used blood.

CDR3 in DNA: TGTGCCAGCAGCCCGAGTTTGTTAGTGTCGAGCAACTATGGCTACACCTTC. This translates into CASSPSLLVSSNYGYTF. V and J are TRBV7-2 and TRBJ1-2; D is uncertain. CDR1 and CDR2 from the germline V gene are SGHTA and FQGNSA. The CDR3 runs to 17 residues. V dropped 5 bases and J dropped 2 bases, with 21 bases sitting between them.